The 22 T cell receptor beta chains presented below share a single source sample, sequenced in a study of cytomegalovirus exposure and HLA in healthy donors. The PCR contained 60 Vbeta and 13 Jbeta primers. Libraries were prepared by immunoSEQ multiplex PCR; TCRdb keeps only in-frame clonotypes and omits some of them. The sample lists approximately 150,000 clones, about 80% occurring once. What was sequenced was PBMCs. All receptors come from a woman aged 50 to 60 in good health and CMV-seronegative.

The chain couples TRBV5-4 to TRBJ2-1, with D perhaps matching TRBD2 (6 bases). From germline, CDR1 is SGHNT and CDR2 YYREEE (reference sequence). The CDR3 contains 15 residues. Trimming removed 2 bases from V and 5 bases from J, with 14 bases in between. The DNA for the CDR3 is TGTGCCAGCAGCTTTCTAGCGATTCAGCACAATGAGCAGTTCTTC. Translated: CASSFLAIQHNEQFF.

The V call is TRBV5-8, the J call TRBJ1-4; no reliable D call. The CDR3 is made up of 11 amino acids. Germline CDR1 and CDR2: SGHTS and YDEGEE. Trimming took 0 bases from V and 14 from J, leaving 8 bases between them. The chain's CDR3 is CASSLAGGLFF. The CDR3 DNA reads TGTGCCAGCAGCTTGGCAGGAGGGCTGTTTTTT.

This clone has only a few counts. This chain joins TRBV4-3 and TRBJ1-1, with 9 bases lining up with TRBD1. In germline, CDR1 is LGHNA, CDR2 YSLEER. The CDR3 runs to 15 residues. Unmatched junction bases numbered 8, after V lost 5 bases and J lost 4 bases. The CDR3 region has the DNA TGCGCCAGCAGCAAGACAGGGGGTATTGGCACTGAAGCTTTCTTT. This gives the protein CASSKTGGIGTEAFF.

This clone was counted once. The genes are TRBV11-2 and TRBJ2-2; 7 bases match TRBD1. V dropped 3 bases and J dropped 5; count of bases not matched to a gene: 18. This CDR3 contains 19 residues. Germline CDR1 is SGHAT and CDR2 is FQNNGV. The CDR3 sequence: CASSLDLKIRAGGTGELFF. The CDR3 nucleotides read TGTGCCAGCAGCTTGGATCTCAAGATTCGGGCAGGGGGTACCGGGGAGCTGTTTTTT.

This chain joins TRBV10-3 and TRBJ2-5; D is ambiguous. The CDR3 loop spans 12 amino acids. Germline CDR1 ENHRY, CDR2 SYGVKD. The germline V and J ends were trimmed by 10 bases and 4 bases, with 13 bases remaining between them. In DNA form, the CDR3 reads TGTGCCACCTCAGAGGTCCCAGAGACCCAGTACTTC. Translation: CATSEVPETQYF.

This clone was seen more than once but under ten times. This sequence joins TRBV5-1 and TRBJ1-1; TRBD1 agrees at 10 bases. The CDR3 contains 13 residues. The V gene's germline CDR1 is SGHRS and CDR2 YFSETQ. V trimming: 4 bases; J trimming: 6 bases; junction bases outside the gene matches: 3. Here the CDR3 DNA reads TGCGCCAGCAGCGCCGGGACAGGGGCTGAAGCTTTCTTT. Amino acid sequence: CASSAGTGAEAFF. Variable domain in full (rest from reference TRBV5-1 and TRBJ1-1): KAGVTQTPRYLIKTRGQQVTLSCSPISGHRSVSWYQQTPGQGLQFLFEYFSETQRNKGNFPGRFSGRQFSNSRSEMNVSTLELGDSALYLCASSAGTGAEAFFGQGTRLTVV.

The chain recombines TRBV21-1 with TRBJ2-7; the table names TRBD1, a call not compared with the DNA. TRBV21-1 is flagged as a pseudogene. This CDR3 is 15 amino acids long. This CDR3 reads CASSTRTGDIYEQYF. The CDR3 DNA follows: TGTGCCAGCAGCACGCGGACAGGGGATATTTACGAGCAGTACTTC.

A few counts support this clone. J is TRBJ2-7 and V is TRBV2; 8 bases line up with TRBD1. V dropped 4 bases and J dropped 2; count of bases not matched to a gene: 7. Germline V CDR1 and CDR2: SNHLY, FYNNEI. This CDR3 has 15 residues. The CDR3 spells CASSVGTGGAYEQYF. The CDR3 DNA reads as TGTGCCAGCAGTGTAGGGACAGGAGGTGCCTACGAGCAGTACTTC.

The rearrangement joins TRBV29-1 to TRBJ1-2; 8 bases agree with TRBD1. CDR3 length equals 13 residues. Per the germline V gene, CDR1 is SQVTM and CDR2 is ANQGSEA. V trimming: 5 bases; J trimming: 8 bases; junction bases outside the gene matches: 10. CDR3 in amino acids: CSVFSTGVKGYTF. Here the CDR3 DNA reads TGCAGCGTTTTCTCGACAGGGGTAAAAGGCTACACCTTC.

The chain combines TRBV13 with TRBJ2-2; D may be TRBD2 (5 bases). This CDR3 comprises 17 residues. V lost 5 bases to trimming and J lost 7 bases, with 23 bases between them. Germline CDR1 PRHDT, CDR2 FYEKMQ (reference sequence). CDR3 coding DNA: TGTGCCAGCAGCCAACCATTAACCGCTCCCGGGGTCGGGGAGCTGTTTTTT. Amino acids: CASSQPLTAPGVGELFF.

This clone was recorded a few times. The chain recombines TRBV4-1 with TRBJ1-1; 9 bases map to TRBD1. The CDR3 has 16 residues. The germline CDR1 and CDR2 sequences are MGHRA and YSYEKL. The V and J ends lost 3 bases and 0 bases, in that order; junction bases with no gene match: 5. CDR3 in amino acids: CASSQAGQGLNTEAFF. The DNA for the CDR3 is TGCGCCAGCAGCCAGGCGGGACAGGGTTTGAACACTGAAGCTTTCTTT.

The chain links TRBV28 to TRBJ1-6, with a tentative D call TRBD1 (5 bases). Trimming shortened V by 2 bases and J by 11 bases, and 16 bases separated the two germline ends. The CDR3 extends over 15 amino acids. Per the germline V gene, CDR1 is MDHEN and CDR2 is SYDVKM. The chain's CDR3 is CASSLGGSPTTPLHF. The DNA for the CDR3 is TGTGCCAGCAGTTTAGGGGGGTCCCCTACGACACCCCTCCACTTT.

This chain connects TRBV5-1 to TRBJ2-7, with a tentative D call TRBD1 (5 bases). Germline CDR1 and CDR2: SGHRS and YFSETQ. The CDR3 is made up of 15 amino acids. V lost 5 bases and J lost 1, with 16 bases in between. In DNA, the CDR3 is TGCGCCAGCAGATTTTCCCAGGGAACGTCCTACGAGCAGTACTTC. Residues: CASRFSQGTSYEQYF.

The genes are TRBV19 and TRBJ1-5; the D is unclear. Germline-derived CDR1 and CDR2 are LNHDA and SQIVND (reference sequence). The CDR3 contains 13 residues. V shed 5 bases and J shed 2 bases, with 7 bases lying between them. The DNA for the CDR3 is TGTGCCAGTAGTGTTTATGGCAATCAGCCCCAGCATTTT. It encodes CASSVYGNQPQHF.

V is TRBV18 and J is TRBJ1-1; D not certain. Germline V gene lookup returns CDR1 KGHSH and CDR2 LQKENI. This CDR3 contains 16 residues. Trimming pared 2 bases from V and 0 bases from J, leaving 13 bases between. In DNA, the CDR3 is TGTGCCAGCTCACCATGGGAGGGCGGGATGAACACTGAAGCTTTCTTT. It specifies CASSPWEGGMNTEAFF.

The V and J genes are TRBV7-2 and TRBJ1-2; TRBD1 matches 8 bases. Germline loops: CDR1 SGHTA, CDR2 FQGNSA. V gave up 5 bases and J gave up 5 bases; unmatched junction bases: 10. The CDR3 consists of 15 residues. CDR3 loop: CASSPGQGWGYGYTF. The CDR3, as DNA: TGTGCCAGCAGCCCCGGACAGGGCTGGGGATATGGCTACACCTTC.

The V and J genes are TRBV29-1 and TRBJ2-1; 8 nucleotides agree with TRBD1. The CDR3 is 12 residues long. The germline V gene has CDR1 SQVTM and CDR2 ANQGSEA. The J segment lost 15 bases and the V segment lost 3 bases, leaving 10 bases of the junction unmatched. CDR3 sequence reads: CSVDPDRANRFF. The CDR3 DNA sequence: TGCAGCGTTGATCCGGACAGGGCAAATCGGTTCTTC.

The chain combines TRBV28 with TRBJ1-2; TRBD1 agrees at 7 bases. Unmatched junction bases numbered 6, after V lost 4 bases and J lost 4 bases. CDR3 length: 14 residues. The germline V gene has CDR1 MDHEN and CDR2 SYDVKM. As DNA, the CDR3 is TGTGCCAGCAGTTCGACAGGGACGGGCTATGGCTACACCTTC. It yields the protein CASSSTGTGYGYTF.

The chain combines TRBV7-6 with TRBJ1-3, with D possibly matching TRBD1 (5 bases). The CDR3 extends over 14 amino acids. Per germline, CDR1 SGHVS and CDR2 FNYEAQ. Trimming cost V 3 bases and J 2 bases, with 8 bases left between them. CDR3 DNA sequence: TGTGCCAGCAGCTTCGGGACTGCTGGAAACACCATATATTTT. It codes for CASSFGTAGNTIYF.

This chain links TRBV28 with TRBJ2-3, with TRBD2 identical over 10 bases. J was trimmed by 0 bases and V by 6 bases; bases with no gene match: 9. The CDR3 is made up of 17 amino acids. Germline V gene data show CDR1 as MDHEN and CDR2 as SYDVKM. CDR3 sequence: CASRSSGGAGSTDTQYF. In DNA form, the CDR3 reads TGTGCCAGCAGGTCAAGCGGGGGGGCTGGGAGCACAGATACGCAGTATTTT. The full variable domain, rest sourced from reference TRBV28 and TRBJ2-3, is DVKVTQSSRYLVKRTGEKVFLECVQDMDHENMFWYRQDPGLGLRLIYFSYDVKMKEKGDIPEGYSVSREKKERFSLILESASTNQTSMYLCASRSSGGAGSTDTQYFGPGTRLTVL.

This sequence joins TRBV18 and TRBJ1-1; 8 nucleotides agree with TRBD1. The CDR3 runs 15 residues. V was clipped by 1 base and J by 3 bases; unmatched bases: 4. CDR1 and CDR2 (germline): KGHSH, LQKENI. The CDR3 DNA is TGTGCCAGCTCACCACTACCGACAGGGGACACTGAAGCTTTCTTT. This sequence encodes CASSPLPTGDTEAFF.

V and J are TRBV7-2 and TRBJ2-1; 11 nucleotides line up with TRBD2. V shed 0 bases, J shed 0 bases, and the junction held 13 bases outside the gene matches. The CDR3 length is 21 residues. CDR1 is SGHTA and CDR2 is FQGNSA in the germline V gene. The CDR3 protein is CASSLAYLAGGSRSSYNEQFF. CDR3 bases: TGTGCCAGCAGCTTAGCATATCTAGCGGGAGGATCCCGAAGCTCCTACAATGAGCAGTTCTTC.